The 22 T cell receptor beta chains below all came from one sample that was sequenced in a study of early T cells in non-severe SARS-CoV-2 infection. TCRdb used MiXCR to reprocess the 5' RACE reads, holding one entry per CDR3 protein. There are about 50,000 distinct CDR3 sequences in the sample; roughly 10% occur only once, and 6% to 8% lies in the top ten. Sequencing was performed on whole blood. The receptors originated from an adult who was a healthcare worker with PCR-confirmed SARS-CoV-2 infection or an uninfected control (not recorded which).

The chain is built from TRBV6-4 and TRBJ1-2; maybe TRBD1 (6 bases). The CDR3 length is 13 residues. V lost 4 bases and J 2 bases, leaving 8 bases between the germline ends. Germline V gene lookup returns CDR1 MRHNA and CDR2 SNTAGT. CDR3 sequence (DNA): TGTGCCAGCAGTGCACAGGGAAACTATGGCTACACCTTC. It specifies CASSAQGNYGYTF.

The chain links TRBV5-1 to TRBJ1-1, with D tentatively TRBD1 (6 bases). V lost 3 bases and J 4 bases, leaving 16 bases between the germline ends. Per germline, CDR1 SGHRS and CDR2 YFSETQ. The CDR3 is 15 amino acids. CDR3 in amino acids: CASSSGGPSSTEAFF. CDR3 DNA: TGCGCCAGCAGCTCGGGGGGGCCGAGTTCCACTGAAGCTTTCTTT.

Ten or more counts support this clonotype. V usage is TRBV6-2 or TRBV6-3 and J usage is TRBJ2-1, with D tentatively TRBD1 (5 bases). V was shortened by 4 bases and J by 2 bases, with 9 bases between the two germline ends. The CDR3 consists of 14 residues. Germline loops: CDR1 MNHEY, CDR2 SVGEGT. The CDR3 here is CASSSRVAYNEQFF. The CDR3 DNA follows: TGTGCCAGCAGTTCCAGGGTGGCCTACAATGAGCAGTTCTTC.

This clonotype was seen ten or more times. CDR3 DNA: TGTGCCAGCAGCTTACTCGCCGGCGTGAATGAGCAGTTCTTC. Protein sequence: CASSLLAGVNEQFF. The rearrangement uses TRBV7-3 and TRBJ2-1; D unresolved. Per germline, CDR1 SGHTA and CDR2 FQGTGA. CDR3 size: 14 residues. V shed 2 bases and J shed 7 bases, with 12 bases lying between them. The full variable domain, rest sourced from reference TRBV7-3 and TRBJ2-1, is GAGVSQTPSNKVTEKGKYVELRCDPISGHTALYWYRQSLGQGPEFLIYFQGTGAADDSGLPNDRFFAVRPEGSVSTLKIQRTERGDSAVYLCASSLLAGVNEQFFGPGTRLTVL.

By its share, this clonotype is medium-sized. V usage is TRBV7-2 and J usage is TRBJ2-7, with 9 positions matching TRBD2. The CDR3 runs to 16 residues. After removal of 8 bases from V and 1 base from J, the junction contained 12 bases not matched to a gene. Looked up from germline, CDR1 is SGHTA and CDR2 is FQGNSA. The CDR3 region has the DNA TGTGCCAGCTCCTCCTTGTGGAGCGGGGGGTCCTACGAGCAGTACTTC. Its translation: CASSSLWSGGSYEQYF.

This clonotype was counted a few times. The V and J genes are TRBV11-3 and TRBJ2-1; possibly TRBD1 for D (6 bases). CDR3 length: 14 residues. V gave up 5 bases and J gave up 8 bases, with 16 bases separating them. CDR1 is SGHNT, CDR2 YENEEA, per germline. DNA of the CDR3: TGTGCCAGCAGCCTCTACAGGGACCCCCATGAGCAGTTCTTC. Its protein is CASSLYRDPHEQFF.

This clonotype was observed a handful of times. The V and J genes are TRBV11-2 and TRBJ2-1; D might be TRBD2 (6 bases). Trimming cost V 1 base and J 4 bases, with 14 bases left between them. Germline assignment: CDR1 SGHAT and CDR2 FQNNGV. CDR3 length: 16 residues. The CDR3 sequence is CASSLAGREHYNEQFF. In nucleotides, the CDR3 is TGTGCCAGCAGCTTAGCGGGGCGGGAACATTACAATGAGCAGTTCTTC.

This clonotype was seen many times. CDR3 residues: CASSFTTGTYEQYF. In DNA form, the CDR3 reads TGTGCCAGCAGCTTTACGACAGGTACCTACGAGCAGTACTTC. The chain has TRBV3-1 and TRBJ2-7, with D possibly matching TRBD1 (6 bases). The CDR3 contains 14 residues. Trimming cost V 5 bases and J 2 bases, with 13 bases left between them. Germline V CDR1 and CDR2: LGHDT, YNNKEL (reference sequence).

This clonotype was counted a few times. V gene TRBV18 combines with J gene TRBJ2-7, with a possible D match to TRBD2 (5 bases). Trimming stripped 2 bases from V and 4 bases from J, with 24 bases between. The CDR3 runs to 18 residues. Germline V gives CDR1 KGHSH, CDR2 LQKENI. The CDR3, as DNA: TGTGCCAGCTCACCATCTTACCACGAAGCGGAATTTTATTACGAGCAGTACTTC. As protein: CASSPSYHEAEFYYEQYF.

The chain links TRBV11-2 to TRBJ2-7; possible D gene TRBD2, 6 bases. The CDR3 is 15 amino acids. V lost 5 bases and J 4 bases, leaving 18 bases between the germline ends. From germline, CDR1 is SGHAT and CDR2 FQNNGV. For the CDR3, the DNA is TGTGCCAGCAGCCCGACGGGCGGCGGGGCATACGAGCAGTACTTC. This sequence encodes CASSPTGGGAYEQYF.

This clonotype appeared a few times. The chain carries TRBV5-1 and TRBJ2-3; the match to TRBD2 covers 10 bases. The V and J ends lost 0 bases and 4 bases, in that order; junction bases with no gene match: 8. CDR3 length equals 17 residues. Germline-derived CDR1 and CDR2 are SGHRS and YFSETQ. CDR3 loop: CASSLAILAGRPDTQYF. In DNA form, the CDR3 reads TGCGCCAGCAGCTTGGCGATACTAGCGGGACGCCCAGATACGCAGTATTTT.

This clonotype was observed once. This may be a read error: a much more frequent sequence differs by one nucleotide. The CDR3 DNA follows: TGTGCCAGCAGCCAGCGCCCGACAGGGTACCAAGAGACCCAGTACTTC. It encodes CASSQRPTGYQETQYF. The chain recombines TRBV14 with TRBJ2-5, with 7 bases lining up with TRBD1. The J segment lost 0 bases and the V segment lost 3 bases, leaving 7 bases of the junction unmatched. This CDR3 comprises 16 residues. Per germline, CDR1 SGHDN and CDR2 FVKESK.

V and J are TRBV10-3 and TRBJ2-7; D gene ambiguous. The V end lost 2 bases, the J end lost 1 base, and 6 bases lay between the germline ends. This CDR3 is built from 13 residues. Looked up from germline, CDR1 is ENHRY and CDR2 is SYGVKD. The CDR3 DNA reads as TGTGCCATCAGTGAGGGCAGGTCCTACGAGCAGTACTTC. It encodes CAISEGRSYEQYF.

This clonotype came up many times. The chain links TRBV20-1 to TRBJ2-3; unclear D gene. Trimming removed 4 bases at V and 2 bases at J, with 13 bases between. Germline values: CDR1 DFQATT, CDR2 SNEGSKA (reference sequence). CDR3 length: 14 amino acids. CDR3 residues: CSAMSGGSTDTQYF. CDR3 DNA sequence: TGCAGTGCTATGTCAGGCGGATCCACAGATACGCAGTATTTT.

Concerning this clonotype itself: One end of the junction fails to match germline, which may point to a read error. The gene calls are TRBV2 and TRBJ1-1; TRBD1 matches at 7 bases. This CDR3 is built from 15 residues. CDR1 and CDR2 from the germline V gene are SNHLY and FYNNEI. The CDR3 DNA reads TGTGCCAGCAGTGAATTATACAGGGGATACACTGAAGCTTCCTTT. This translates into CASSELYRGYTEASF.

The sample holds a few counts of this clonotype. The CDR3 loop reads CASSHPGGAGNYEQYF. The CDR3 nucleotides read TGTGCCAGCAGCCATCCCGGTGGAGCGGGAAACTACGAGCAGTACTTC. The chain links TRBV5-4 to TRBJ2-7; TRBD2 matches 7 bases. This CDR3 comprises 16 residues. V dropped 4 bases and J dropped 3; count of bases not matched to a gene: 13. Germline CDR1 and CDR2: SGHNT and YYREEE (reference sequence).

Many counts were recorded for this clonotype. The genes are TRBV7-6 and TRBJ2-7; 10 nucleotides line up with TRBD1. Germline V gene sequence: CDR1 SGHVS, CDR2 FNYEAQ. The V segment lost 4 bases and the J segment 6 bases; nucleotides outside the gene matches: 9. The CDR3 length is 15 residues. The chain's CDR3 is CASSSSGTGAGEQYF. Here the CDR3 DNA reads TGTGCCAGCAGCTCCTCCGGGACAGGGGCGGGCGAGCAGTACTTC. Together with reference TRBV7-6 and TRBJ2-7, the CDR3 gives the full variable domain: GAGVSQSPRYKVTKRGQDVALRCDPISGHVSLYWYRQALGQGPEFLTYFNYEAQQDKSGLPNDRFSAERPEGSISTLTIQRTEQRDSAMYRCASSSSGTGAGEQYFGPGTRLTVT.

Worth noting for this clonotype: A much larger clone is a single base away; this may be a read error. The V gene is TRBV10-2, the J gene TRBJ2-7, with D possibly being TRBD1 (6 bases). The CDR3 runs 14 residues. Between the trimmed V and J ends, which lost 0 bases and 9 bases, there was a span of 15 bases. Germline CDR1 is WSHSY and CDR2 is SAAADI. CDR3 DNA sequence: TGCGCCAGCAGTGAGTCGGTTGGCAGGGGCCTGCAGTACTTC. Protein sequence: CASSESVGRGLQYF.

This clonotype was counted between two and nine times. This CDR3 reads CASRLGPGGNEKLFF. The CDR3 DNA sequence: TGTGCAAGTCGCTTAGGCCCAGGGGGAAATGAAAAACTGTTTTTT. This rearrangement joins TRBV12-2 to TRBJ1-4; the table calls TRBD1, which could not be checked here. TRBV12-2 is described as a pseudogene. The CDR3 contains 15 residues.

The chain employs TRBV7-2 and TRBJ1-5; a possible D gene is TRBD1 (5 bases). Between the trimmed V and J ends, which lost 5 bases and 5 bases, there was a span of 10 bases. The germline gives CDR1 SGHTA, CDR2 FQGNSA. The CDR3 sequence is 13 residues long. The CDR3 DNA reads as TGTGCCAGCAGCCCAGGGACCGATCAGCCCCAGCATTTT. It encodes CASSPGTDQPQHF.

This clonotype was counted only a few times. The gene calls are TRBV24-1 and TRBJ2-7; TRBD2 aligns across 9 bases. The V gene's germline CDR1 is KGHDR and CDR2 SFDVKD. This CDR3 is 16 amino acids long. The ends lost 1 base at V and 6 bases at J; junction bases unmatched: 9. This chain's CDR3 is CATSDLTEREESEQYF. The CDR3 bases are TGTGCCACCAGTGATTTAACCGAGCGGGAGGAGAGCGAGCAGTACTTC.

This clonotype was detected ten times or more. The chain is built from TRBV4-1 and TRBJ2-5; weak D call: TRBD2 (6 bases). Trimming shortened V by 0 bases and J by 2 bases, and 13 bases separated the two germline ends. The CDR3 is 16 amino acids. Germline CDR1 MGHRA, CDR2 YSYEKL. CDR3 residues: CASSQDGTGTQETQYF. CDR3 coding DNA: TGCGCCAGCAGCCAAGATGGTACCGGGACTCAAGAGACCCAGTACTTC.